The 11 T cell receptor beta chains reported below all come from one sample, sequenced in a study of OX40 agonist ivuxolimab in advanced cancers. Clones were read by immunoSEQ multiplex PCR, and TCRdb kept only the in-frame ones, dropping some. Of 90,000 to 100,000 clones listed, roughly 90% are singletons. Sample: CD4+ or CD8+ T cells sorted from blood, taken in a trial of the OX40 agonist ivuxolimab. The source of these receptors is an adult with an advanced solid tumor such as melanoma, head and neck, liver or kidney cancer.

The chain links TRBV10-2 to TRBJ1-1; TRBD1 matches 8 bases. Germline V gene sequence: CDR1 WSHSY, CDR2 SAAADI. The CDR3 runs to 14 residues. V trimming: 3 bases; J trimming: 8 bases; junction bases outside the gene matches: 8. CDR3 amino acids: CASSESDRATEAFF. The CDR3 DNA is TGCGCCAGCAGTGAATCGGACAGGGCAACCGAAGCTTTCTTT.

The gene calls are TRBV25-1 and TRBJ1-2; D not certain. Per the germline V gene, CDR1 is MGHDK and CDR2 is SYGVNS. Trimming left V 3 bases short and J 2 bases short, with 13 bases between. The CDR3 length is 15 residues. The CDR3 reads CASSDRTAVNYGYTF. The CDR3 DNA reads as TGTGCCAGCAGTGATCGGACGGCAGTGAACTATGGCTACACCTTC.

V and J are TRBV7-2 and TRBJ2-7; D possibly matches TRBD1 or TRBD2 (7 bases each). The CDR3 has 13 residues. CDR1 and CDR2 (germline): SGHTA, FQGNSA. The V end lost 4 bases, the J end lost 3 bases, and 10 bases lay between the germline ends. The CDR3 nucleotides are TGTGCCAGCAGCTCCAGGGGGGGCTACGAGCAGTACTTC. Protein: CASSSRGGYEQYF.

This clone was counted only a few times. The chain links TRBV10-3 to TRBJ1-1; no firm D call. Germline assignment: CDR1 ENHRY and CDR2 SYGVKD. V lost 1 base to trimming and J lost 6 bases, with 6 bases between them. The CDR3 spans 12 residues. Written as DNA, the CDR3 is TGTGCCATCAGTGAGTTCGTCGCTGAAGCTTTCTTT. Translated, it gives CAISEFVAEAFF.

The CDR3: CASSLAGGGKAFF. The CDR3 bases are TGTGCCAGCAGTTTGGCAGGGGGCGGGAAAGCTTTCTTT. V gene TRBV27 combines with J gene TRBJ1-1, with 8 bases matching TRBD1. The CDR3 length is 13 residues. Germline loops: CDR1 MNHEY, CDR2 SMNVEV (reference sequence). Trimming removed 3 bases from V and 9 bases from J; junction bases left unmatched: 6.

The chain links TRBV5-1 to TRBJ2-5, with D possibly being TRBD1 (5 bases). Germline CDR1 reads SGHRS; CDR2 reads YFSETQ. This CDR3 spans 16 amino acids. Trimming cost V 1 base and J 4 bases, with 17 bases left between them. The CDR3 reads CASSLRGQGWGETQYF. CDR3 DNA sequence: TGCGCCAGCAGCTTGAGGGGTCAAGGGTGGGGAGAGACCCAGTACTTC.

The CDR3 region has the DNA TGTGCCAGTAGCGGCGGGCCCTACGAGCAGTACTTC. Protein sequence: CASSGGPYEQYF. This chain links TRBV19 with TRBJ2-7, with D possibly TRBD2 on 5 matching bases. Trimming removed 6 bases from V and 2 bases from J, with 8 bases in between. The CDR3 contains 12 residues. Germline values: CDR1 LNHDA, CDR2 SQIVND (reference sequence).

The V gene is TRBV5-6, the J gene TRBJ1-5; D possibly corresponds to TRBD1 (6 bases). Germline values: CDR1 SGHDT, CDR2 YYEEEE. The CDR3 sequence is 14 residues long. Trimming removed 1 base from V and 7 bases from J, with 12 bases in between. The CDR3 bases are TGTGCCAGCAGCTTGATAGGGGGTGACCAGCCCCAGCATTTT. As protein: CASSLIGGDQPQHF.

This chain links TRBV2 with TRBJ1-1, with unresolved D. This CDR3 region has 14 residues. V lost 7 bases and J 0 bases, leaving 12 bases between the germline ends. Germline assignment: CDR1 SNHLY and CDR2 FYNNEI. The DNA of the CDR3 is TGTGCCAGCACTTATCGGCAGATGAACACTGAAGCTTTCTTT. It translates to CASTYRQMNTEAFF.

The V gene is TRBV2, the J gene TRBJ2-1; D gene unclear. The CDR3 runs to 15 residues. V shed 6 bases and J shed 6 bases, with 18 bases lying between them. CDR1 is SNHLY, CDR2 FYNNEI, per germline. CDR3 DNA: TGTGCCAGCAGAGACCAGACAACGATGGGCAATGAGCAGTTCTTC. Translating it yields CASRDQTTMGNEQFF.

V usage is TRBV18 and J usage is TRBJ2-7, with D perhaps TRBD1 (6 bases). Germline CDR1 KGHSH, CDR2 LQKENI. The V gene lost 0 bases and the J gene lost 0 bases, with 6 bases spanning the gap. The CDR3 totals 14 residues. This CDR3 reads CASSPPTGSYEQYF. CDR3 nucleotides: TGTGCCAGCTCACCACCGACAGGCTCCTACGAGCAGTACTTC.